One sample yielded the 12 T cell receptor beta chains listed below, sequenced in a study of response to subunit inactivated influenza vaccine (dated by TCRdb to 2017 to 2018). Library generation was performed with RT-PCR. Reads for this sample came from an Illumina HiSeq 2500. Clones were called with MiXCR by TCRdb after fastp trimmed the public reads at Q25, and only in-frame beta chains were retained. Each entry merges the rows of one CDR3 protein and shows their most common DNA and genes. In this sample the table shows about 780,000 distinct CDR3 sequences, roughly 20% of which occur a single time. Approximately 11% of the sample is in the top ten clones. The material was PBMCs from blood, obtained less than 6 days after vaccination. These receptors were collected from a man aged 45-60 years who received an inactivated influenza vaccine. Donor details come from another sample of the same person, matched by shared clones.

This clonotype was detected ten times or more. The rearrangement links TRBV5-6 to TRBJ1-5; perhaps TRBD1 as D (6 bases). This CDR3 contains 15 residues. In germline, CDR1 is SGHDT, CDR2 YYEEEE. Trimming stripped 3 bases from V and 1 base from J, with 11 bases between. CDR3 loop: CASSSGGQSNQPQHF. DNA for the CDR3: TGTGCCAGCAGCTCCGGGGGGCAGAGCAATCAGCCCCAGCATTTT.

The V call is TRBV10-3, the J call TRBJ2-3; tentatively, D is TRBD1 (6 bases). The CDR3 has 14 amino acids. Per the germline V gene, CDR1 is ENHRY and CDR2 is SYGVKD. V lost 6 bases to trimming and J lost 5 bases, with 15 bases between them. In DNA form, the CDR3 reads TGTGCCATCAGGCCGGGACATCGAGGAGATACGCAGTATTTT. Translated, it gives CAIRPGHRGDTQYF.

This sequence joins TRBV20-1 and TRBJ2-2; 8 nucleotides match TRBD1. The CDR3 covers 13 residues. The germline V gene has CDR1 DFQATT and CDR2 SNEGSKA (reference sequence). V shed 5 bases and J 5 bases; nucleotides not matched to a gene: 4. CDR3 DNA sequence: TGCAGTGCTTTGGACAGGGCTACCGGGGAGCTGTTTTTT. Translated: CSALDRATGELFF.

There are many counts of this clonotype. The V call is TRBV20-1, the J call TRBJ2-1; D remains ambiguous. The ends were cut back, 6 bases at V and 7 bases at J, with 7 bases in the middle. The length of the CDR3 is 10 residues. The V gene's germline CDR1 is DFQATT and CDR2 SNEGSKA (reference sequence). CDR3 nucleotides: TGCAGTGCCGCTCTGAATGAGCAGTTCTTC. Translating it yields CSAALNEQFF.

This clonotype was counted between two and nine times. The CDR3 nucleotides are TGTGCCAGCAGCACAACAGGGGGTTGGAATGAGCAGTTCTTC. This gives the protein CASSTTGGWNEQFF. The V call is TRBV7-9, the J call TRBJ2-1, with 8 bases fitting TRBD1. The CDR3 loop spans 14 amino acids. The V segment lost 5 bases and the J segment 7 bases; nucleotides outside the gene matches: 7. Germline V gives CDR1 SEHNR, CDR2 FQNEAQ (reference sequence).

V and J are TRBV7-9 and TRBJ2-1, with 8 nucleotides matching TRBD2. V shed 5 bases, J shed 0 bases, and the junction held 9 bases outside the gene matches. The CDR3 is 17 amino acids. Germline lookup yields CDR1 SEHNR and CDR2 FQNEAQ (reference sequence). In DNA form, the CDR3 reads TGTGCCAGCAGCCCGTCGGCACTAGCGGCCTCCTACAATGAGCAGTTCTTC. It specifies CASSPSALAASYNEQFF.

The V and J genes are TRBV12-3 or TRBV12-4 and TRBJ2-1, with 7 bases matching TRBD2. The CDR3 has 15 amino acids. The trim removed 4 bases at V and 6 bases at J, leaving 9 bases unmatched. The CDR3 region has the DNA TGTGCCAGCAGTTCTCGGACTAGGTTCTCCAATGAGCAGTTCTTC. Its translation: CASSSRTRFSNEQFF.

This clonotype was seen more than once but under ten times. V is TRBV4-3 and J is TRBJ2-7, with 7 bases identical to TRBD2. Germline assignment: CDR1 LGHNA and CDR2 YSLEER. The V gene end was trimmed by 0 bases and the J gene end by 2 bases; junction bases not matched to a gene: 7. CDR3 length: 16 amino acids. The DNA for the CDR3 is TGCGCCAGCAGCCAAGATTGGCTAGCGGAAACCTACGAGCAGTACTTC. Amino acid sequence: CASSQDWLAETYEQYF.

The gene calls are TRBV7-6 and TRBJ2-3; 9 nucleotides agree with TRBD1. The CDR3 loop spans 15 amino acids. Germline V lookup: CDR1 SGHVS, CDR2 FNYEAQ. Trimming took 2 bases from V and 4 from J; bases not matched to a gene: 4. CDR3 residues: CASSLLRQGADTQYF. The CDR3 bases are TGTGCCAGCAGCTTATTGAGACAGGGGGCAGATACGCAGTATTTT.

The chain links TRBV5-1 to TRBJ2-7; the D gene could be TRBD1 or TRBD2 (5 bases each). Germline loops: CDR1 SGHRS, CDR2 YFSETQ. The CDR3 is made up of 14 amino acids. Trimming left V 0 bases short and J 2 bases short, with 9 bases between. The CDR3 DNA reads TGCGCCAGCAGCTTGGCCTGGGGACCCTACGAGCAGTACTTC. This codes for CASSLAWGPYEQYF.

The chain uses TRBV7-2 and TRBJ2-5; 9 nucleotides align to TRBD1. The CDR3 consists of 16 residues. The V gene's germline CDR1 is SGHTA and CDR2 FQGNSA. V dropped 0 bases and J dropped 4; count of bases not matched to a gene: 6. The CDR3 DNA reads TGTGCCAGCAGCTTAGCGATGGACAGGGGCGGAGAGACCCAGTACTTC. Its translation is CASSLAMDRGGETQYF. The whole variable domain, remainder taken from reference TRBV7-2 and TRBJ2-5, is GAGVSQSPSNKVTEKGKDVELRCDPISGHTALYWYRQSLGQGLEFLIYFQGNSAPDKSGLPSDRFSAERTGGSVSTLTIQRTQQEDSAVYLCASSLAMDRGGETQYFGPGTRLLVL.

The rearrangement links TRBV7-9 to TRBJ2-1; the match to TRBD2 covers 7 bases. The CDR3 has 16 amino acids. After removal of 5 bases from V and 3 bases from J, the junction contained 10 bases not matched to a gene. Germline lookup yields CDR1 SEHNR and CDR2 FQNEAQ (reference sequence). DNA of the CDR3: TGTGCCAGCAGCCTCCCGTGGGCTAGCGGCTACAATGAGCAGTTCTTC. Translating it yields CASSLPWASGYNEQFF.